These 27 T cell receptor delta chains were all obtained from the same sample, sequenced in a study of γδ T cells in repeated Plasmodium falciparum infection. Vgamma9/Vdelta2+ and Vdelta2-negative gammadelta T cells were flow-sorted from PBMC for bulk sequencing. TCRdb re-processed the multiplex PCR reads using CATT. This repertoire shows 80,000 to 95,000 delta-chain clones, under 1.5% found once; its top ten account for more than 7%. Sequencing was carried out using gamma-delta T cells from blood. These receptors all stem from a pool of human donors (malaria-infected and uninfected, not separated).

This clone was counted a few times. With only one base between it and a far larger clone, this is likely a read error. This sample also contains other DNA sequences that code for the same CDR3. The chain joins TRDV2 to TRDJ1, with 9 bases matching TRDD3. As TCRdb names no J gene, one was assigned here on the basis of a DNA match to germline. The CDR3 has 15 amino acids. Trimming removed 3 bases from V and 3 bases from J; junction bases left unmatched: 7. The germline V gene encodes CDR1 GEAIGNYY and CDR2 EKD. In nucleotides, the CDR3 is TGTGCCTGTGACGGTCTGGGGGATCACGCCGATAAACTCATCTTT. As protein: CACDGLGDHADKLIF.

Concerning this clone itself: A much larger clone is a single base away; this may be a read error. Other DNA sequences from this sample encode an identical CDR3 as well. The chain has TRDV1 and TRDJ1, with TRDD3 matching over 9 bases. The germline V gene has CDR1 TSWWSYY and CDR2 QGS. This CDR3 is built from 23 residues. The DNA of the CDR3 is TGTGCCCTTGGGGAACGAGTTTCCTCAATCCCGCCCTGGGGATACGCGGGCACCGATAAACTCATCTTT. Amino acids: CALGERVSSIPPWGYAGTDKLIF.

This clone was observed a handful of times. This DNA's translation and the protein TCRdb lists, from a much larger clone, do not match at residue 4, likely due to a read error; the protein shown is translated from the DNA. The V and J genes are TRDV1 and TRDJ2, with TRDD3 identical over 11 bases. V shed 7 bases and J 7 bases; nucleotides not matched to a gene: 5. The CDR3 totals 14 residues. CDR1 is TSWWSYY, CDR2 QGS, per germline. CDR3 coding DNA: TGTGCTCTTGAGGAGTGGGGGATACGAGCACAACTCTTCTTT. As protein: CALEEWGIRAQLFF.

The table lists this clone with many counts. The likely explanation is a read error, given a far larger clone one base away. The same CDR3 is also encoded by other DNA sequences in this sample. The chain carries TRDV2 and TRDJ1; 8 bases agree with TRDD3. The J gene is not listed in TCRdb, so it was assigned here from a DNA match to germline. CDR1 and CDR2 from the germline V gene are GEAIGNYY and EKD. V trimming: 7 bases; J trimming: 10 bases; junction bases outside the gene matches: 25. There are 17 residues in the CDR3. The CDR3 protein is CACDLLGAPSLPGVLIF. The CDR3 DNA sequence: TGTGCCTGCGACCTACTGGGGGCTCCCTCCTTACCGGGAGTACTCATCTTT.

This clone was observed a few times. Since a far larger clone is one base different, this is likely a read error. The same CDR3 is also encoded by other DNA sequences in this sample. The rearrangement uses TRDV2 and TRDJ1; 9 bases line up with TRDD3. The CDR3 sequence is 22 residues long. In germline, CDR1 is GEAIGNYY, CDR2 EKD. Here the CDR3 DNA reads TGCGCCTGTGACAGGAATCCTACGAGAAGGGGATACGCGAGTAGGTACACCGATAAACTCATCTTT. As protein: CACDRNPTRRGYASRYTDKLIF.

This clone was seen a few times. TCRdb's protein for this DNA is that of a much larger clone and differs from the translation at residue 13, likely a read error; the protein shown is the DNA translation. The rearrangement uses TRDV1 and TRDJ1; D possibly corresponds to TRDD2 (5 bases). Germline matching of the DNA provided the J gene here, since TCRdb leaves it blank. Germline V gene lookup returns CDR1 TSWWSYY and CDR2 QGS. The length of the CDR3 is 19 residues. The V end lost 4 bases, the J end lost 1 base, and 25 bases lay between the germline ends. CDR3 sequence (DNA): TGTGCTCTTGGGGCTAGTCCTAGGAGTGGCGGGGCTTTCACCGATAAACTCATCTTT. Protein: CALGASPRSGGAFTDKLIF.

This clone has only a few counts. A far larger clone differs by one base, so this is likely a read error. This CDR3 is also generated by other DNA sequences in the sample. The V gene is TRDV2, the J gene TRDJ2; 9 positions agree with TRDD3. This CDR3 is 21 amino acids long. Germline values: CDR1 GEAIGNYY, CDR2 EKD. The CDR3 DNA reads TGTGCCTGTGACACCTTCCTTGACTGGGGGACAAGGGCCTATTTGACAGCGCAACTCTTCTTT. Its translation is CACDTFLDWGTRAYLTAQLFF.

A few counts support this clone. This may stem from a read error, because a much larger clone lies one nucleotide away. The chain is built from TRDV1 and TRDJ1; 7 bases are shared with TRDD3. The J gene, missing from TCRdb, was assigned here through DNA to germline matching. There are 23 residues in the CDR3. Germline-derived CDR1 and CDR2 are TSWWSYY and QGS. This chain's CDR3 is CALGSYRLPTKGGILRYTDKLIF. The DNA for the CDR3 is TGTGCCCTTGGGTCCTATCGGCTTCCCACCAAAGGGGGGATTCTTCGCTACACCGATAAACTCATCTTT.

Details on this clone: TCRdb assigns this DNA the protein of a much larger clone, which departs from its translation at residue 7; this likely reflects a read error, and the protein shown comes from translating the DNA. J is TRDJ1 and V is TRDV1, with D perhaps TRDD3 (6 bases). The J gene was missing in TCRdb and was found by matching the end of the DNA to germline. The CDR3 runs 15 residues. Germline assignment: CDR1 TSWWSYY and CDR2 QGS. Trimming removed 5 bases at V and 5 bases at J, with 18 bases between. CDR3 nucleotides: TGTGCTCTTGGGTCCACTTTCCCGCTGGGGGATAAACTCATCTTT. This translates into CALGSTFPLGDKLIF.

This clone was seen only a few times. A far larger clone is a single base away, which makes a read error likely. Other DNA sequences of this sample code for an identical CDR3. V usage is TRDV2 and J usage is TRDJ1; 7 bases map to TRDD3. The J gene was not available in TCRdb and was assigned here by matching the DNA to germline segments. Germline CDR1 reads GEAIGNYY; CDR2 reads EKD. The CDR3 runs 16 residues. The J segment lost 0 bases and the V segment lost 3 bases, leaving 9 bases of the junction unmatched. This CDR3 reads CACDPLLGTYTDKLIF. CDR3 DNA: TGTGCCTGTGACCCCTTACTGGGGACGTACACCGATAAACTCATCTTT.

This clone has a handful of counts. The protein in TCRdb stems from a much larger clone and differs at residues 7 and 18 from this DNA's translation, likely a read error; here the protein is translated from the DNA. This rearrangement joins TRDV3 to TRDJ1; 9 bases fit TRDD3. From germline, CDR1 is TVYSNPD and CDR2 GDNSRS (reference sequence). The CDR3 is 21 residues long. The CDR3: CAFPDTPLGDPNHSYTDRLIF. CDR3 coding DNA: TGTGCCTTCCCTGATACCCCACTGGGGGACCCAAATCACTCGTACACCGATAGACTCATCTTT.

Comments on this clone: With a far larger clone one base away, a read error is the likely cause. The same CDR3 can be traced to other DNA sequences in this sample. The chain carries TRDV2 and TRDJ1; D ambiguous. TCRdb records no J gene; here it was assigned by comparing the DNA to germline. CDR3 length equals 16 residues. Germline V lookup: CDR1 GEAIGNYY, CDR2 EKD. V lost 0 bases and J 3 bases, leaving 16 bases between the germline ends. This CDR3 reads CACDTVGGFNSDKLIF. CDR3 sequence (DNA): TGTGCCTGTGACACCGTTGGTGGATTCAACTCCGATAAACTCATCTTT.

As concerns this clone: TCRdb pairs this DNA with a much larger clone's protein that differs at residue 13, likely a read error; the protein shown was translated from the DNA. The CDR3, as DNA: TGTGCTCTTGGGGCCCATAAAACTTCCCTACGTACTAGGGCAAGGGGCACCGATAAACTCATCTTT. Translating gives CALGAHKTSLRTRARGTDKLIF. This chain connects TRDV1 to TRDJ1; maybe TRDD2 (5 bases). The J gene is not listed in TCRdb, so it was assigned here from a DNA match to germline. The CDR3 extends over 22 amino acids. Trimming stripped 4 bases from V and 1 base from J, with 34 bases between. CDR1 TSWWSYY and CDR2 QGS come from the germline V gene.

In its sample, this clone ranks as medium-sized (0.01 to 0.1%). This sample includes further DNA sequences coding for the same CDR3. The rearrangement joins TRDV3 to TRDJ1, with 9 bases that match TRDD3. The CDR3 covers 18 residues. Germline values: CDR1 TVYSNPD, CDR2 GDNSRS (reference sequence). The V segment lost 5 bases and the J segment 0 bases; nucleotides outside the gene matches: 19. This CDR3 is CAPSSECSTGGDTDKLIF. The CDR3 DNA follows: TGTGCCCCTTCTTCGGAATGCAGTACTGGGGGAGACACCGATAAACTCATCTTT.

Concerning this clone itself: TCRdb pairs this DNA with a much larger clone's protein that differs at residue 12, likely a read error; the protein shown was translated from the DNA. The V gene is TRDV1, but the J gene lacks a call. Germline V gene sequence: CDR1 TSWWSYY, CDR2 QGS. This CDR3 is built from 13 residues. The CDR3 DNA reads TGTGCTCTCGTTTCCCTCGAATCCGATAAACTCACCTTT. Translating it yields CALVSLESDKLTF.

This clone was found a few times. TCRdb lists the protein of a much larger clone for this DNA, which differs at residue 18, so this is likely a read error; the protein given here is translated from the DNA itself. This chain uses TRDV1 with TRDJ1, with TRDD3 matching over 12 bases. Germline-derived CDR1 and CDR2 are TSWWSYY and QGS. The CDR3 consists of 23 residues. V gave up 3 bases and J gave up 0 bases; unmatched junction bases: 23. CDR3 bases: TGTGCTCTTGGGGAGCCGGCTAAGAGCAGAATGAACTGGGGGATACCGTACACCGATAAACTCATCTTT. As protein: CALGEPAKSRMNWGIPYTDKLIF.

With respect to this clone: The mismatch at residue 4 between this DNA's translation and the TCRdb protein of a much larger clone likely reflects a read error; the protein shown is translated from the DNA. The V call is TRDV1, the J call TRDJ1; 13 bases are a match to TRDD3. Germline lookup yields CDR1 TSWWSYY and CDR2 QGS. The CDR3 extends over 22 amino acids. V gave up 8 bases and J gave up 2 bases; unmatched junction bases: 26. CDR3 bases: TGTGCTCTTAGGGTACCCTTCCTCTCGATCAGTTACTGGGGGATACGGACCGATAAACTCATCTTT. This sequence encodes CALRVPFLSISYWGIRTDKLIF.

A note on this clone: A read error is the likely source, as a far larger clone sits one nucleotide away. The sample carries other DNA sequences with the same CDR3. The chain carries TRDV1 and TRDJ1; TRDD3 is a possible D gene (7 bases). Here the J gene was assigned by germline matching of the DNA, as TCRdb has none. The germline CDR1 and CDR2 sequences are TSWWSYY and QGS. CDR3 length: 23 amino acids. Trimming removed 1 base at V and 0 bases at J, with 33 bases between. The CDR3 DNA reads as TGTGCTCTTGGGGAACCCACCTTCCCCCGGCGATCTGGGGGGTACCAGTACACCGATAAACTCATCTTT. Protein sequence: CALGEPTFPRRSGGYQYTDKLIF.

The chain employs TRDV1 and TRDJ1; 13 positions match TRDD3. TCRdb lists no J gene, so it was determined here by aligning the DNA to germline. Germline CDR1 is TSWWSYY and CDR2 is QGS. This CDR3 contains 21 residues. The V and J ends lost 2 bases and 5 bases, in that order; junction bases with no gene match: 20. The CDR3 DNA reads TGTGCTCTTGGGGAAGGCTGCCCCCCTTTGTACTGGGGGATACGAGTGGATAAACTCATCTTT. Encoded protein: CALGEGCPPLYWGIRVDKLIF.

As concerns this clone: This is likely an artifact of a read error, given a far larger clone one base away. The V gene call is TRDV1, and the J gene call is absent; TRDD3, the table's D call, lacks a check against the DNA. Germline V gene sequence: CDR1 TSWWSYY, CDR2 QGS. This CDR3 has 18 residues. The CDR3 loop is CALGEKPGGLESTDKLIF. The CDR3 DNA sequence: TGTGCTCTTGGGGAGAAACCTGGGGGACTTGAATCTACCGATAAGCTCATCTTT.

This clone was seen a handful of times. This DNA translates differently at residue 11 from the TCRdb protein, which is that of a much larger clone; a read error is likely, and the protein shown is the DNA's own translation. The rearrangement links TRDV1 to TRDJ1; the match to TRDD3 covers 10 bases. TCRdb lists no J gene, so it was determined here by aligning the DNA to germline. Germline V CDR1 and CDR2: TSWWSYY, QGS. The CDR3 is 21 amino acids. Losses at the gene ends were 4 bases for V and 1 base for J; bases not matched to a gene: 21. The CDR3 DNA reads as TGTGCTCTTGGGGGAAGGGTCGATGACCCCGAACTGGGGGATCCCACCGATAAACTCATCTTT. Its translation: CALGGRVDDPELGDPTDKLIF.

Note on this clone: The protein TCRdb lists belongs to a much larger clone and differs from this DNA's translation at residue 18, which points to a read error; the protein shown is made from the DNA. The chain recombines TRAV38-2/DV8 with TRDJ1, with 12 positions matching TRDD3. Germline lookup yields CDR1 TSESDYY and CDR2 QEAYKQQN. The CDR3 consists of 19 residues. The CDR3 region is CAYQRFLQVLGDTTDKLTF. CDR3 sequence (DNA): TGTGCTTACCAACGGTTCCTACAGGTACTGGGGGATACTACCGATAAACTCACCTTT.

Points on this clone: It differs at one base from a far larger clone, so likely a read error. At the DNA level, this CDR3 is encoded by other sequences in the same sample as well. Here the V gene is TRDV1, but the J gene went uncalled; the table's D call, TRDD3, was not checked against the DNA. This CDR3 comprises 20 residues. From germline, CDR1 is TSWWSYY and CDR2 QGS. CDR3 loop: CALGEPFSDYWGSLTDKLIF. For the CDR3, the DNA is TGTGCTCTTGGGGAACCCTTTTCCGACTACTGGGGGAGTCTCACCGATAAACTCATCTTC.

Many counts were recorded for this clone. The chain has TRDV1 and TRDJ1, with TRDD3 as a possible D gene (6 bases). The CDR3 has 13 amino acids. Trimming left V 8 bases short and J 2 bases short, with 12 bases between. Germline CDR1 is TSWWSYY and CDR2 is QGS. This CDR3 reads CALYVGGTDKLIF. The CDR3 DNA reads as TGTGCTCTTTACGTTGGGGGGACCGATAAACTCATCTTT.

About this clone itself: This DNA translates differently at residue 6 from the TCRdb protein, which is that of a much larger clone; a read error is likely, and the protein shown is the DNA's own translation. The chain joins TRDV1 to TRDJ1; 9 bases match TRDD3. After removal of 1 base from V and 0 bases from J, the junction contained 18 bases not matched to a gene. The germline V gene encodes CDR1 TSWWSYY and CDR2 QGS. This CDR3 region has 21 residues. The DNA for the CDR3 is TGTGCTCTTGGGGAACCCCTTCCTTCTAAACTGGGGGAAAAATACACCGATAAACTCATCTTT. Residues: CALGEPLPSKLGEKYTDKLIF.

This clone was seen a few times. The chain employs TRDV1 and TRDJ1; possible D gene TRDD3, 9 bases. Germline matching of the DNA provided the J gene here, since TCRdb leaves it blank. CDR3 length: 22 residues. Germline assignment: CDR1 TSWWSYY and CDR2 QGS. Trimming removed 3 bases at V and 5 bases at J, with 37 bases between. The CDR3 reads CALGDPLPTVLGEIGVRDKLIF. The CDR3 DNA reads TGTGCTCTTGGGGACCCTCTTCCTACGGTACTGGGGGAAATCGGTGTGAGGGATAAACTCATCTTT.

Comments on this clone: The mismatch at residue 3 between this DNA's translation and the TCRdb protein of a much larger clone likely reflects a read error; the protein shown is translated from the DNA. V gene TRDV1 combines with J gene TRDJ1; the D gene is possibly TRDD3 (7 bases). As TCRdb names no J gene, one was assigned here on the basis of a DNA match to germline. This CDR3 comprises 21 residues. Germline V CDR1 and CDR2: TSWWSYY, QGS. In DNA, the CDR3 is TGTGCTCCTGGGGGGCACAGAGGTCCTACGCCCTGGGGAGAGTACACCGATAAACTCATCTTT. This encodes CAPGGHRGPTPWGEYTDKLIF.